This T cell receptor (beta chain) was retrieved from a study of blood T cell repertoires in COVID-19. On the study more broadly: Acute and convalescent COVID-19 specimens originated in the United States, Italy and Spain. PBMCs, B-cell-depleted T cells, or T cells provided the cDNA or gDNA that made up the material.

As regards this clone: The sample carries other DNA sequences with the same CDR3.

Looked up from germline, CDR1 is SGHRS and CDR2 is YFSETQ. V shed 5 bases and J shed 0 bases, with 10 bases lying between them. CDR3 length equals 14 residues. The protocol was immunoSEQ multiplex PCR, while the TCRdb copy is restricted to in-frame clones and leaves out a portion. The data show about 170,000 clones, roughly 84% seen once. The gene calls are TRBV5-1 and TRBJ2-3; maybe TRBD2 (6 bases). The sequence derives from a woman older than 75 with active or convalescent COVID-19. Sequenced: peripheral blood. The CDR3 spells CASRPAGSTDTQYF. The CDR3 DNA follows: TGCGCCAGCAGGCCCGCGGGGAGCACAGATACGCAGTATTTT.